What follows are 6 T cell receptor beta chains derived from one specimen sequenced in a study of identical twins. TCRdb independently ran MiXCR on the 5' RACE reads; one entry per CDR3 protein. The sample lists about 570,000 distinct CDR3 sequences; around a tenth were seen once. The same data also contributed to another study, on yellow fever vaccine responses in identical twins.

The sample consisted of PBMCs. These receptors all come from a young woman in good health.

This clonotype was seen a few times. The V call is TRBV6-5, the J call TRBJ2-3, with TRBD1 matching over 10 bases. CDR1 and CDR2 from the germline V gene are MNHEY and SVGAGI. After removal of 2 bases from V and 4 bases from J, the junction contained 6 bases not matched to a gene. The CDR3 sequence is 16 residues long. This CDR3 reads CASSYRGQGWADTQYF. The CDR3 bases are TGTGCCAGCAGTTACCGGGGACAGGGGTGGGCAGATACGCAGTATTTT.

This clonotype was counted many times. J is TRBJ2-5 and V is TRBV6-1; 8 nucleotides match TRBD2. The CDR3 is 17 residues long. The V gene end was trimmed by 6 bases and the J gene end by 5 bases; junction bases not matched to a gene: 17. Germline CDR1 is MNHNS and CDR2 is SASEGT. The CDR3 coding sequence is TGTGCCAGCAGCCAGAACTCCATAGCGGGGCCTCGGGAGACCCAGTACTTC. Protein sequence: CASSQNSIAGPRETQYF.

This clonotype was counted many times. This chain links TRBV10-3 with TRBJ2-5, with D perhaps matching TRBD2 (6 bases). V was cut by 6 bases and J by 3 bases, with 8 bases left in between. The CDR3 contains 12 residues. Per germline, CDR1 ENHRY and CDR2 SYGVKD. The CDR3 sequence is CAIRDYKETQYF. The CDR3 DNA is TGTGCCATCAGGGACTACAAAGAGACCCAGTACTTC.

This clonotype has ten or more counts. V and J are TRBV19 and TRBJ2-1; D possibly corresponds to TRBD1 (5 bases). Germline CDR1 is LNHDA and CDR2 is SQIVND (reference sequence). The CDR3 consists of 14 residues. The V gene lost 1 base and the J gene lost 4 bases, with 8 bases spanning the gap. CDR3 sequence: CASSIGQNYNEQFF. The CDR3 DNA reads TGTGCCAGTAGTATAGGACAGAATTACAATGAGCAGTTCTTC.

The chain has TRBV20-1 and TRBJ1-5; no firm D call. V was clipped by 3 bases and J by 3 bases, with 9 bases between them. This CDR3 is built from 13 residues. Germline V gene sequence: CDR1 DFQATT, CDR2 SNEGSKA (reference sequence). CDR3 amino acids: CSASGRNNQPQHF. The CDR3 DNA is TGCAGTGCTAGTGGACGGAACAATCAGCCCCAGCATTTT.

The V and J genes are TRBV5-1 and TRBJ1-4; no clear D. From germline, CDR1 is SGHRS and CDR2 YFSETQ. The CDR3 totals 14 residues. Trimming removed 5 bases at V and 5 bases at J, with 13 bases between. The CDR3 protein is CASRFGGGNEKLFF. For the CDR3, the DNA is TGCGCCAGCAGGTTTGGAGGCGGGAATGAAAAACTGTTTTTT. Drawing the rest from reference TRBV5-1 and TRBJ1-4, the complete variable domain is KAGVTQTPRYLIKTRGQQVTLSCSPISGHRSVSWYQQTPGQGLQFLFEYFSETQRNKGNFPGRFSGRQFSNSRSEMNVSTLELGDSALYLCASRFGGGNEKLFFGSGTQLSVL.